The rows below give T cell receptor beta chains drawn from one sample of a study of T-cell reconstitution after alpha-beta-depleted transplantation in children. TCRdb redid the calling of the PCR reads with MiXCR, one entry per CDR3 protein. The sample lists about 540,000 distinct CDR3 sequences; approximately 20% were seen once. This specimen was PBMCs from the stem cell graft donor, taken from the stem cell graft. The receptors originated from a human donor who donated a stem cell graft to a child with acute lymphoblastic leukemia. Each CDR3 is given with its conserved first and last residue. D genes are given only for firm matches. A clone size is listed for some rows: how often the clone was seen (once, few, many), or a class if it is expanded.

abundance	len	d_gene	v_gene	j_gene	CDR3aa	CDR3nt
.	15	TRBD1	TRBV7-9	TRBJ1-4	CASSLVVTGDEKLFF	TGTGCCAGCAGCTTAGTGGTGACAGGGGATGAAAAACTGTTTTTT
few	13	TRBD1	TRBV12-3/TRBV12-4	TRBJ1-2	CASTPLGTGGYTF	TGTGCCAGCACCCCATTGGGGACAGGCGGCTACACCTTC
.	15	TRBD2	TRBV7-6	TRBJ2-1	CASSLALADYNEQFF	TGTGCCAGCAGCTTAGCCCTAGCGGACTACAATGAGCAGTTCTTC
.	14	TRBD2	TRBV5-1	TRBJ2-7	CASSFWRERHEQYF	TGCGCCAGCAGCTTTTGGCGGGAGAGGCACGAGCAGTACTTC
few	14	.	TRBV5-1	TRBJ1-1	CASSLAATSTEAFF	TGCGCCAGCAGCTTGGCCGCTACGAGCACTGAAGCTTTCTTT
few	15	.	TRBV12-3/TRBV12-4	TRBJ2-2	CASNNRDTDTGELFF	TGTGCCAGCAATAACCGGGATACCGACACCGGGGAGCTGTTTTTT
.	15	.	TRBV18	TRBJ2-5	CASSPPSAFKETQYF	TGTGCCAGCTCACCACCGTCTGCGTTTAAAGAGACCCAGTACTTC
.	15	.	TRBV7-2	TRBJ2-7	CASSLSPQSSYEQYF	TGTGCCAGCAGCTTATCCCCTCAGAGCTCCTACGAGCAGTACTTC
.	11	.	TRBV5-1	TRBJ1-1	CASTRGTEAFF	TGCGCCAGCACGCGGGGCACTGAAGCTTTCTTT
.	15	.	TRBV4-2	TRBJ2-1	CASSQAGPAYNEQFF	TGTGCCAGCAGCCAGGCGGGACCAGCGTACAATGAGCAGTTCTTC
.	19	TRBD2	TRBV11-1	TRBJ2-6	CASSSPLAGKSSGANVLTF	TGTGCCAGCAGCTCTCCACTAGCGGGAAAGAGCTCTGGGGCCAACGTCCTGACTTTC
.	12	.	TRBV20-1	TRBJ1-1	CSAGKSSTEAFF	TGCAGTGCGGGCAAGAGCTCCACTGAAGCTTTCTTT
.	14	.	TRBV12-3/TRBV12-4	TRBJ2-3	CASSFQPSTDTQYF	TGTGCCAGCAGTTTCCAGCCTAGCACAGATACGCAGTATTTT
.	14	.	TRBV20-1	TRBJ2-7	CSASGRLSPYEQYF	TGCAGTGCTAGTGGAAGGTTATCCCCCTACGAGCAGTACTTC
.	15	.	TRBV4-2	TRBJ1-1	CASSQDTSPNTEAFF	TGTGCCAGCAGCCAAGACACGTCCCCAAACACTGAAGCTTTCTTT
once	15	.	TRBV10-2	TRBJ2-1	CASSAGLPPYNEQFF	TGCGCCAGCAGTGCCGGACTGCCCCCCTACAATGAGCAGTTCTTC
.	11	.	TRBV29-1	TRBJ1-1	CSGRSNTEAFF	TGCAGCGGGAGGTCTAACACTGAAGCTTTCTTT
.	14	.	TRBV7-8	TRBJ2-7	CASSLVLKSYEQYF	TGTGCCAGCAGCTTAGTACTCAAGTCCTACGAGCAGTACTTC
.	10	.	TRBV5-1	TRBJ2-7	CASSYHEQYF	TGCGCCAGCAGCTACCACGAGCAGTACTTC
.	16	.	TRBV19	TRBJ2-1	CASSPFFSSSYNEQFF	TGTGCCAGTAGCCCCTTCTTCTCGAGCTCCTACAATGAGCAGTTCTTC
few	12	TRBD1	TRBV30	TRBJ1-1	CATNRGPTEAFF	TGTGCCACGAACAGGGGACCCACTGAAGCTTTCTTT
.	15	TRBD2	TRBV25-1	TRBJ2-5	CASSVAGGGRETQYF	TGTGCCAGCAGTGTAGCGGGAGGAGGCCGGGAGACCCAGTACTTC
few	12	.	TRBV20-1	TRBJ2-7	CSASQGSYEQYF	TGCAGTGCTAGTCAGGGATCCTACGAGCAGTACTTC
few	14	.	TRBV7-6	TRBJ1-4	CASSLSGYREKLFF	TGTGCCAGCAGCTTGTCAGGGTATAGAGAAAAACTGTTTTTT
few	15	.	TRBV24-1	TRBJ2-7	CATSDGGMRGNEQYF	TGTGCCACCAGTGATGGAGGGATGCGAGGTAACGAGCAGTACTTC
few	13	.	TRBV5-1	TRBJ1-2	CASSLLANYGYTF	TGCGCCAGCAGCTTGCTCGCTAACTATGGCTACACCTTC
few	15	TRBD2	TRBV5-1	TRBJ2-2	CASSVDTSGHGELFF	TGCGCCAGCAGCGTCGATACTAGCGGGCACGGGGAGCTGTTTTTT
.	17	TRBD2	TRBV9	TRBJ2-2	CASSVWSGGGPTGELFF	TGTGCCAGCAGCGTATGGTCCGGGGGAGGGCCTACCGGGGAGCTGTTTTTT
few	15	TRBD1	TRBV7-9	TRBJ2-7	CASSSGQGISYEQYF	TGTGCCAGCAGCTCCGGACAGGGGATCTCCTACGAGCAGTACTTC
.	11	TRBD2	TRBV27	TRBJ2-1	CASWGLDEQFF	TGTGCCAGCTGGGGACTAGATGAGCAGTTCTTC
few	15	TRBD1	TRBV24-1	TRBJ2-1	CATSDFRTGSNEQFF	TGTGCCACCAGTGATTTCAGGACAGGGAGCAATGAGCAGTTCTTC
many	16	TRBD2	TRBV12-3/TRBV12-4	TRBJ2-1	CASSSRTSGLHNEQFF	TGTGCCAGCAGTTCCCGGACTAGCGGGTTGCACAATGAGCAGTTCTTC
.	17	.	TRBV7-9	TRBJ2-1	CASRLGIGGEPNNEQFF	TGTGCCAGCAGGTTAGGTATAGGCGGAGAACCTAACAATGAGCAGTTCTTC
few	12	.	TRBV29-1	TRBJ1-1	CSDFSGNLPAFF	TGCAGCGACTTCTCGGGCAATTTACCAGCTTTCTTT
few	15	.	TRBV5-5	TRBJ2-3	CASSTLADSTDTQYF	TGTGCCAGCAGCACTTTAGCGGACAGCACAGATACGCAGTATTTT
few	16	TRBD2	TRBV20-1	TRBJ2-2	CSARGLAGADTGELFF	TGCAGTGCTAGGGGTCTAGCGGGAGCGGACACCGGGGAGCTGTTTTTT
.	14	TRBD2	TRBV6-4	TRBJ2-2	CASSDSSGSGELFF	TGTGCCAGCAGTGACTCTAGCGGGAGCGGGGAGCTGTTTTTT
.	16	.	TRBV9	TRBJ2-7	CASSPRSAGTSYEQYF	TGTGCCAGCAGCCCCCGATCTGCGGGGACCTCCTACGAGCAGTACTTC
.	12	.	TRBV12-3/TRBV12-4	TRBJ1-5	CASRPGSQPQHF	TGTGCCAGCAGACCGGGGAGCCAGCCCCAGCATTTT
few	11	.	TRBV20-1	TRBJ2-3	CSAPRWDTQYF	TGCAGTGCTCCCCGATGGGATACGCAGTATTTT
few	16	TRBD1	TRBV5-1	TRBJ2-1	CASSLDRDRGLGEQFF	TGCGCCAGCAGCTTGGATCGGGACAGGGGGCTAGGTGAGCAGTTCTTC
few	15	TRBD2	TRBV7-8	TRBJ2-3	CASSFAAGGGDTQYF	TGTGCCAGCAGCTTTGCCGCGGGAGGGGGAGATACGCAGTATTTT
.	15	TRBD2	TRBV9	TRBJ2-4	CASSFGLAGDNIQYF	TGTGCCAGCAGCTTCGGACTAGCGGGAGACAACATTCAGTACTTC
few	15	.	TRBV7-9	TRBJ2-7	CASSLWGGLENEQYF	TGTGCCAGCAGCTTATGGGGGGGGCTGGAAAACGAGCAGTACTTC
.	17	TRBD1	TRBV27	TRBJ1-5	CASSSGTGKYSNQPQHF	TGTGCCAGCAGTTCCGGGACAGGGAAATATAGCAATCAGCCCCAGCATTTT
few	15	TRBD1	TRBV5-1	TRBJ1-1	CASSVGQGMNTEAFF	TGCGCCAGCAGCGTGGGACAGGGAATGAACACTGAAGCTTTCTTT
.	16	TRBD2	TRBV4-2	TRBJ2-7	CASSHPSTSTAYEQYF	TGTGCCAGCAGCCATCCGTCGACTAGCACCGCCTACGAGCAGTACTTC
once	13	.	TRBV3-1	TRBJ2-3	CASSHSLTDTQYF	TGTGCCAGCAGCCACTCACTCACAGATACGCAGTATTTT
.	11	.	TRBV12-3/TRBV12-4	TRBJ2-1	CASSVSDEQFF	TGTGCCAGCAGTGTTAGTGATGAGCAGTTCTTC
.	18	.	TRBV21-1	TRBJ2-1	CASSKMKYIGGSFNEQFF	TGTGCCAGCAGCAAAATGAAGTATATAGGAGGGAGTTTTAATGAGCAGTTCTTC
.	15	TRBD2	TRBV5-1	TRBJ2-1	CASSFSGDTYNEQFF	TGCGCCAGCAGCTTTAGCGGGGACACCTACAATGAGCAGTTCTTC